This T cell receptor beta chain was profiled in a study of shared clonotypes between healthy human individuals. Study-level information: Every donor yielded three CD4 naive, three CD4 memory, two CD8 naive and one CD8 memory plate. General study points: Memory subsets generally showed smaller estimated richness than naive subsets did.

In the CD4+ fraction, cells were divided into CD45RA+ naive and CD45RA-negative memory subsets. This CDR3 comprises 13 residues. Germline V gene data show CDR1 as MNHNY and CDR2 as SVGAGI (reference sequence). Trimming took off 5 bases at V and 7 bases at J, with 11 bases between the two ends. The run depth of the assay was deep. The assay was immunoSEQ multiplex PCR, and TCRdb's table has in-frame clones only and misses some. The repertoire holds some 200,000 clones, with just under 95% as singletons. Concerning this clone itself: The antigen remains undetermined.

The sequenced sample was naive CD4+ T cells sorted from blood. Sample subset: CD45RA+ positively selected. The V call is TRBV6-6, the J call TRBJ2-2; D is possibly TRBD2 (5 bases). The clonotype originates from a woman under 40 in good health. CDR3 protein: CASSPGLLGELFF. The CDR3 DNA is TGTGCCAGCAGTCCAGGACTTCTCGGGGAGCTGTTTTTT.